The 31 T cell receptor beta chains below all came from one sample that was sequenced in a study of blood T cells in healthy people across ages (dated by TCRdb to between 2014 and 2017). Library prep was done by 5' RACE. This sample was sequenced with an Illumina HiSeq 2500. A second PCR of about 6 to 11 cycles was run with a J-beta primer mix and a sample-barcoded 5' primer. TCRdb trimmed the raw reads at Q25, called clones with MiXCR and kept productive beta chains. Every CDR3 protein is listed once, alongside the most common genes and DNA of its rows. This sample gives approximately 680,000 distinct CDR3 sequences in total; approximately 30% of them show up just once. The ten top clones hold 15% of the sample. The source material was blood. The receptors were gathered from a woman at least 80 years old in good health. Donor details come from another sample of the same person, matched by shared clones.

CDR3 coding DNA: TGCAGCGTTGCTCCCCTCGGTTTCTCCCGGGAGACCCAGTACTTC. It encodes CSVAPLGFSRETQYF. The rearrangement links TRBV29-1 to TRBJ2-5; D is ambiguous. V lost 4 bases and J lost 5, with 20 bases in between. The CDR3 loop spans 15 amino acids. The germline CDR1 and CDR2 sequences are SQVTM and ANQGSEA.

The CDR3 spells CASSLAERGFYEQYF. Here the CDR3 DNA reads TGCGCCAGCAGCTTGGCCGAGAGGGGGTTCTACGAGCAGTACTTC. The chain combines TRBV5-1 with TRBJ2-7; TRBD1 might be the D (6 bases). Germline V gene sequence: CDR1 SGHRS, CDR2 YFSETQ. Trimming removed 0 bases at V and 3 bases at J, with 13 bases between. The CDR3 is 15 residues long.

This clonotype has a count of ten or more. V is TRBV7-2 and J is TRBJ2-5; perhaps D is TRBD1 or TRBD2 (5 bases each). The CDR3 runs to 15 residues. Germline V CDR1 and CDR2: SGHTA, FQGNSA. The ends were cut back, 5 bases at V and 6 bases at J, with 19 bases in the middle. CDR3 nucleotide sequence: TGTGCCAGCAGCGCTGGGACGGCCGGGGTTAAGACCCAGTACTTC. It yields the protein CASSAGTAGVKTQYF.

This clonotype showed up many times. This chain uses TRBV5-1 with TRBJ2-7; D ambiguous. The CDR3 sequence is 14 residues long. V shed 4 bases and J shed 0 bases, with 11 bases lying between them. In germline, CDR1 is SGHRS, CDR2 YFSETQ. The CDR3 sequence is CASSAWASSYEQYF. As DNA, the CDR3 is TGCGCCAGCAGCGCTTGGGCAAGCTCCTACGAGCAGTACTTC. Full variable domain (outside the CDR3, taken from reference TRBV5-1 and TRBJ2-7): KAGVTQTPRYLIKTRGQQVTLSCSPISGHRSVSWYQQTPGQGLQFLFEYFSETQRNKGNFPGRFSGRQFSNSRSEMNVSTLELGDSALYLCASSAWASSYEQYFGPGTRLTVT.

The chain couples TRBV7-3 to TRBJ2-1; D not certain. V lost 6 bases to trimming and J lost 0 bases, with 12 bases between them. From germline, CDR1 is SGHTA and CDR2 FQGTGA. The length of the CDR3 is 15 residues. The CDR3 DNA reads as TGTGCCAGCAGGGCGCTAGAAAACTCCTACAATGAGCAGTTCTTC. This encodes CASRALENSYNEQFF.

This clonotype appeared many times. Mismatch with germline at one junction end may stem from a read error. The rearrangement uses TRBV27 and TRBJ2-1, with 9 bases matching TRBD2. Germline lookup yields CDR1 MNHEY and CDR2 SMNVEV (reference sequence). This CDR3 contains 16 residues. CDR3 sequence reads: CASRLEERGAYNEQFF. In DNA form, the CDR3 reads TGTGCCAGCCGTTTGGAGGAGCGGGGGGCCTACAATGAGCAGTTCTTC.

This clonotype came up many times. The V call is TRBV6-5, the J call TRBJ1-2; D remains unclear. The CDR3 consists of 14 residues. Germline V gives CDR1 MNHEY, CDR2 SVGAGI. The V end was cut by 5 bases, the J end by 1 base, with 11 bases between. This CDR3 reads CASSMSQSNYGYTF. In DNA form, the CDR3 reads TGTGCCAGCAGTATGTCACAGAGTAACTATGGCTACACCTTC.

The rearrangement uses TRBV27 and TRBJ2-2; TRBD2 matches at 14 bases. CDR1 is MNHEY, CDR2 SMNVEV, per germline (reference sequence). J was trimmed by 6 bases and V by 2 bases; bases with no gene match: 5. This CDR3 region has 17 residues. DNA for the CDR3: TGTGCCAGCAGTTTACGACTAGCGGGGGGGGTTGCCGGGGAGCTGTTTTTT. This translates into CASSLRLAGGVAGELFF.

The V gene is TRBV18, the J gene TRBJ1-1; D is unresolved. V was clipped by 0 bases and J by 3 bases, with 11 bases between them. This CDR3 contains 15 residues. In germline, CDR1 is KGHSH, CDR2 LQKENI. The CDR3 DNA reads as TGTGCCAGCTCACCACCGGTCGGTCGGGACACTGAAGCTTTCTTT. Translation gives CASSPPVGRDTEAFF.

The sample holds many counts of this clonotype. This sequence joins TRBV6-2 or TRBV6-3 and TRBJ2-6, with D possibly TRBD2 on 5 matching bases. CDR3 length: 16 amino acids. Germline CDR1 reads MNHEY; CDR2 reads SVGEGT. V was pared by 10 bases and J by 0 bases, with 16 bases between. The CDR3 DNA sequence: TGTGCCACCCGCGGGCGGATTAACTCTGGGGCCAACGTCCTGACTTTC. Its protein is CATRGRINSGANVLTF.

This clonotype was counted many times. The rearrangement uses TRBV11-2 and TRBJ2-1; D is perhaps TRBD1 (5 bases). Germline CDR1 reads SGHAT; CDR2 reads FQNNGV. The germline V and J ends were trimmed by 1 base and 9 bases, with 10 bases remaining between them. The CDR3 contains 13 residues. In DNA, the CDR3 is TGTGCCAGCAGCTTAGTTTTTAGGGGTGAGCAGTTCTTC. It codes for CASSLVFRGEQFF.

A few counts support this clonotype. A clone one base away is much larger, so this may be a read error. The rearrangement uses TRBV7-3 and TRBJ2-5; 7 positions match TRBD2. The CDR3 is 15 amino acids. V trimming: 2 bases; J trimming: 11 bases; junction bases outside the gene matches: 14. Germline CDR1 and CDR2: SGHTA and FQGTGA. This CDR3 is CASSLSLTSRDEQYF. The CDR3 DNA is TGTGCCAGCAGCTTATCATTGACTAGCCGGGATGAGCAGTACTTC.

CDR3 DNA: TGTGCCAGCGGCCCCTTAGACGGGTTAGCGCTTCAGCCCCAGCATTTT. The encoded protein is CASGPLDGLALQPQHF. The chain recombines TRBV27 with TRBJ1-5; D not certain. The V end was cut by 8 bases, the J end by 6 bases, with 23 bases between. Germline V gene sequence: CDR1 MNHEY, CDR2 SMNVEV (reference sequence). The CDR3 runs 16 residues.

As concerns this clonotype: A read error may explain this, as a much larger clone is one base away. V is TRBV27 and J is TRBJ2-7, with 7 bases lining up with TRBD1. Germline CDR1 and CDR2: MNHEY and SMNVEV (reference sequence). The CDR3 consists of 15 residues. The CDR3 sequence: CASSPTGLSSYEQYF. The CDR3 coding sequence is TGTGCCAGCAGTCCGACAGGGCTCTCATCCTATGAGCAGTACTTC.

V gene TRBV6-1 combines with J gene TRBJ1-1; 9 bases line up with TRBD1. This CDR3 comprises 14 residues. V lost 5 bases to trimming and J lost 5 bases; unmatched junction nucleotides: 6. The V gene's germline CDR1 is MNHNS and CDR2 SASEGT. CDR3 region: CASSRRTGETEAFF. The CDR3 DNA is TGTGCCAGCAGTCGGCGGACAGGGGAGACTGAAGCTTTCTTT.

This clonotype was counted ten times or more. The rearrangement uses TRBV29-1 and TRBJ1-2; 7 bases match TRBD1. Losses at the gene ends were 7 bases for V and 1 base for J; bases not matched to a gene: 6. CDR1 and CDR2 from the germline V gene are SQVTM and ANQGSEA. The CDR3 contains 13 residues. CDR3 region: CSAPTGNNYGYTF. The CDR3 region has the DNA TGCAGCGCGCCGACAGGGAATAACTATGGCTACACCTTC.

This clonotype was detected many times. The chain carries TRBV6-2 or TRBV6-3 and TRBJ2-7, with D perhaps given as TRBD1 or TRBD2 (5 bases each). The length of the CDR3 is 14 residues. Trimming pared 8 bases from V and 6 bases from J, leaving 20 bases between. Germline CDR1 and CDR2: MNHEY and SVGEGT. The CDR3 reads CASAWEGIGGEQYF. CDR3 nucleotides: TGTGCCAGCGCTTGGGAAGGTATTGGGGGCGAGCAGTACTTC.

V usage is TRBV6-6 and J usage is TRBJ2-1, with TRBD1 as a possible D gene (5 bases). This CDR3 comprises 14 residues. Trimming stripped 7 bases from V and 3 bases from J, with 13 bases between. The germline V gene encodes CDR1 MNHNY and CDR2 SVGAGI (reference sequence). As DNA, the CDR3 is TGTGCCAGCACGGACCAGGGTCGCTACAATGAGCAGTTCTTC. Its translation: CASTDQGRYNEQFF.

This clonotype has a count of ten or more. This chain connects TRBV9 to TRBJ1-6, with D hard to call. This CDR3 is 13 amino acids long. From germline, CDR1 is SGDLS and CDR2 YYNGEE. V gave up 4 bases and J gave up 10 bases, with 12 bases separating them. CDR3 residues: CASSPNMRSPLHF. In nucleotides, the CDR3 is TGTGCCAGCAGCCCTAACATGAGGTCACCCCTCCACTTT.

This clonotype has a handful of counts. The chain uses TRBV3-1 and TRBJ1-1; D not resolved. V shed 2 bases and J shed 5 bases, with 18 bases lying between them. Per the germline V gene, CDR1 is LGHDT and CDR2 is YNNKEL (reference sequence). The CDR3 totals 16 residues. Here the CDR3 DNA reads TGTGCCAGCAGCCAACCCCGCGACCCCCTCGCGACTGAAGCTTTCTTT. It yields the protein CASSQPRDPLATEAFF. Variable domain in full (rest from reference TRBV3-1 and TRBJ1-1): DTAVSQTPKYLVTQMGNDKSIKCEQNLGHDTMYWYKQDSKKFLKIMFSYNNKELIINETVPNRFSPKSPDKAHLNLHINSLELGDSAVYFCASSQPRDPLATEAFFGQGTRLTVV.

This clonotype was detected many times. This chain uses TRBV28 with TRBJ2-7, with D perhaps matching TRBD1 or TRBD2 (6 bases each). Germline CDR1 MDHEN, CDR2 SYDVKM. The CDR3 sequence is 12 residues long. The V gene lost 7 bases and the J gene lost 4 bases, with 11 bases spanning the gap. CDR3 amino acids: CASKGGIYEQYF. The CDR3 DNA follows: TGTGCCAGCAAGGGGGGAATATACGAGCAGTACTTC.

This clonotype came up many times. This rearrangement joins TRBV20-1 to TRBJ2-1; TRBD2 matches at 10 bases. Looked up from germline, CDR1 is DFQATT and CDR2 is SNEGSKA (reference sequence). V gave up 5 bases and J gave up 7 bases; unmatched junction bases: 5. This CDR3 comprises 13 residues. Written as DNA, the CDR3 is TGCAGTGCTGGAGCGGGGGGGCCAAATGAGCAGTTCTTC. This encodes CSAGAGGPNEQFF.

The CDR3 loop is CASSRYDDSRGRNTQYF. DNA of the CDR3: TGTGCCAGCAGCCGATACGATGATAGCAGAGGACGGAATACGCAGTATTTT. V gene TRBV11-3 combines with J gene TRBJ2-3, with no clear D. Germline V CDR1 and CDR2: SGHNT, YENEEA. V lost 5 bases and J lost 7, with 25 bases in between. The CDR3 runs 17 residues.

This clonotype showed up many times. V gene TRBV20-1 combines with J gene TRBJ2-3, with 11 bases fitting TRBD2. Germline V CDR1 and CDR2: DFQATT, SNEGSKA (reference sequence). V gave up 3 bases and J gave up 4 bases; unmatched junction bases: 9. This CDR3 is 16 amino acids long. As DNA, the CDR3 is TGCAGTGCTAGCGGGGCTAGCGGGGGGAGAGCAGATACGCAGTATTTT. Protein: CSASGASGGRADTQYF.

This chain joins TRBV3-1 and TRBJ1-1; D call uncertain. Germline CDR1 LGHDT, CDR2 YNNKEL (reference sequence). CDR3 length: 15 amino acids. V was pared by 4 bases and J by 3 bases, with 15 bases between. CDR3 sequence reads: CASSRPSGRDTEAFF. Here the CDR3 DNA reads TGTGCCAGCAGCCGCCCCTCGGGGAGAGACACTGAAGCTTTCTTT.

Many counts were recorded for this clonotype. The chain links TRBV27 to TRBJ2-1; possible D gene TRBD1, 5 bases. The CDR3 loop spans 14 amino acids. V was shortened by 7 bases and J by 0 bases, with 10 bases between the two germline ends. Germline V gene lookup returns CDR1 MNHEY and CDR2 SMNVEV (reference sequence). In DNA form, the CDR3 reads TGTGCCAGCAACCCAGGGCGCTCCTACAATGAGCAGTTCTTC. This encodes CASNPGRSYNEQFF.

This clonotype was counted ten times or more. J is TRBJ1-2 and V is TRBV29-1, with 7 bases matching TRBD1. Germline CDR1 reads SQVTM; CDR2 reads ANQGSEA. Losses at the gene ends were 6 bases for V and 0 bases for J; bases not matched to a gene: 7. The CDR3 spans 14 residues. CDR3 nucleotide sequence: TGCAGCGTCGGACAGGATCTAGCTAACTATGGCTACACCTTC. Protein: CSVGQDLANYGYTF.

This clonotype was counted between two and nine times. The chain has TRBV7-2 and TRBJ1-1, with 12 bases fitting TRBD1. This CDR3 is built from 17 residues. Germline values: CDR1 SGHTA, CDR2 FQGNSA. V was pared by 1 base and J by 7 bases, with 10 bases of the junction left unmatched. Here the CDR3 reads CASSLDGTGGVRGEAFF. Here the CDR3 DNA reads TGTGCCAGCAGCTTAGATGGGACAGGGGGCGTGAGGGGTGAAGCTTTCTTT. Full variable domain (remainder filled in from reference TRBV7-2 and TRBJ1-1): GAGVSQSPSNKVTEKGKDVELRCDPISGHTALYWYRQSLGQGLEFLIYFQGNSAPDKSGLPSDRFSAERTGGSVSTLTIQRTQQEDSAVYLCASSLDGTGGVRGEAFFGQGTRLTVV.

This clonotype was detected a few times. This chain links TRBV7-9 with TRBJ2-7, with D maybe TRBD1 (6 bases). Germline V gene data show CDR1 as SEHNR and CDR2 as FQNEAQ (reference sequence). Trimming stripped 4 bases from V and 7 bases from J, with 17 bases between. CDR3 length: 14 amino acids. The CDR3 sequence is CASSSLQGRNEQYF. Here the CDR3 DNA reads TGTGCCAGCAGCTCATTACAGGGACGCAATGAGCAGTACTTC.

The chain combines TRBV6-2 or TRBV6-3 with TRBJ2-4, with 10 bases fitting TRBD2. The J call may be mistaken, given a closer DNA end match to TRBJ2-7. Looked up from germline, CDR1 is MNHEY and CDR2 is SVGEGT. CDR3 size: 14 residues. In DNA form, the CDR3 reads TGTGCCAGCATCCGACTAGCGGGTGGCTACGAGCAGTACTTC. Its protein is CASIRLAGGYEQYF.

This clonotype was detected ten times or more. This chain joins TRBV7-2 and TRBJ2-7, with 15 bases aligning to TRBD2. Germline loops: CDR1 SGHTA, CDR2 FQGNSA. Trimming took 2 bases from V and 1 from J; bases not matched to a gene: 12. CDR3 size: 20 residues. The DNA for the CDR3 is TGTGCCAGCAGCTTAATGCGGACTAGCGGGGGGGCCGGGCGGTCCTACGAGCAGTACTTC. Encoded protein: CASSLMRTSGGAGRSYEQYF.